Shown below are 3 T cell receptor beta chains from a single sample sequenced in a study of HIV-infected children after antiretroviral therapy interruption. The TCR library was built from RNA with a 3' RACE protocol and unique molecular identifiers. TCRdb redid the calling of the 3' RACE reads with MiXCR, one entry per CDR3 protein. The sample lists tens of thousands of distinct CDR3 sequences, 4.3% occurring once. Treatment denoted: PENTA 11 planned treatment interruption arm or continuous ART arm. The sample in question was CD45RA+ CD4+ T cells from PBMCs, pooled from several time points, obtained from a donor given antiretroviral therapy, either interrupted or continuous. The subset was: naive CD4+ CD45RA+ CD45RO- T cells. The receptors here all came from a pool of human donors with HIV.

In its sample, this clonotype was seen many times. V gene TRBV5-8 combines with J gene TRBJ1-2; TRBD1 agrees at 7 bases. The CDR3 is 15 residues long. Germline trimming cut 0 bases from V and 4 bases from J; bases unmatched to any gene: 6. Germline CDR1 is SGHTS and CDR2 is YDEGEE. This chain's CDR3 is CASSLGQGHAYGYTF. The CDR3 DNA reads TGTGCCAGCAGCTTGGGACAGGGACACGCCTATGGCTACACCTTC. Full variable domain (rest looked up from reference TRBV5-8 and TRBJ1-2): EAGVTQSPTHLIKTRGQQATLRCSPISGHTSVYWYQQALGLGLQFLLWYDEGEERNRGNFPPRFSGRQFPNYSSELNVNALELEDSALYLCASSLGQGHAYGYTFGSGTRLTVV.

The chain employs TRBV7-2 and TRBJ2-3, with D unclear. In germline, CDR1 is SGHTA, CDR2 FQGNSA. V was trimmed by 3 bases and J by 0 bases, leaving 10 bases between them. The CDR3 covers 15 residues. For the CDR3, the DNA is TGTGCCAGCAGCTTTAGGGCGGAGAGCACAGATACGCAGTATTTT. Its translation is CASSFRAESTDTQYF.

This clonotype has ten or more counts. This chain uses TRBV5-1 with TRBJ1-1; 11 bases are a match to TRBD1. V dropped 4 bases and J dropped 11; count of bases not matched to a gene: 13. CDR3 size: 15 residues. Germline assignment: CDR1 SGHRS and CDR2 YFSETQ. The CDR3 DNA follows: TGCGCCAGCAGCACCCTGGACAGGGGGCAGGTTCGCGCTTTCTTT. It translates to CASSTLDRGQVRAFF. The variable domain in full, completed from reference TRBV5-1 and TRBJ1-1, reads KAGVTQTPRYLIKTRGQQVTLSCSPISGHRSVSWYQQTPGQGLQFLFEYFSETQRNKGNFPGRFSGRQFSNSRSEMNVSTLELGDSALYLCASSTLDRGQVRAFFGQGTRLTVV.